These 17 T cell receptor beta chains came from one sample sequenced in a study of blood T cells in healthy people across ages. A second roughly 6 to 12 cycle PCR used barcoded and J-beta primers. TCRdb itself ran the 5' RACE reads through MiXCR, one entry per CDR3 protein. This table has fewer than 900,000 distinct CDR3 sequences, 30% to 45% appearing once. The sequenced sample was blood. The receptor set was obtained from a man between 18 and 35 years old in good health.

This clonotype was counted a few times. The genes are TRBV6-5 and TRBJ1-4, with D perhaps TRBD1 (6 bases). The CDR3 covers 14 residues. Germline CDR1 is MNHEY and CDR2 is SVGAGI. Trimming took off 6 bases at V and 4 bases at J, with 12 bases between the two ends. The CDR3 loop is CASSRTANNEKLFF. The CDR3 DNA reads TGTGCCAGCAGCCGGACAGCGAATAATGAAAAACTGTTTTTT.

This clonotype has a handful of counts. The V gene is TRBV2, the J gene TRBJ2-7, with 7 bases aligning to TRBD2. Germline V gene data show CDR1 as SNHLY and CDR2 as FYNNEI. With 9 bases clipped from V and 4 bases from J, the junction kept 3 bases outside the gene matches. This CDR3 spans 11 amino acids. CDR3 loop: CASGGEYEQYF. CDR3 bases: TGTGCCAGTGGGGGGGAGTACGAGCAGTACTTC. The whole variable domain, remainder taken from reference TRBV2 and TRBJ2-7, is EPEVTQTPSHQVTQMGQEVILRCVPISNHLYFYWYRQILGQKVEFLVSFYNNEISEKSEIFDDQFSVERPDGSNFTLKIRSTKLEDSAMYFCASGGEYEQYFGPGTRLTVT.

The chain uses TRBV20-1 and TRBJ2-5; the D is unclear. Germline V gene sequence: CDR1 DFQATT, CDR2 SNEGSKA (reference sequence). This CDR3 spans 12 amino acids. The ends were cut back, 1 base at V and 3 bases at J, with 6 bases in the middle. CDR3 region: CSARAAKETQYF. The CDR3 DNA is TGCAGTGCTAGAGCAGCGAAAGAGACCCAGTACTTC.

This clonotype was picked up a small number of times. CDR3 nucleotide sequence: TGCGCCAGCAGCTTGTCGCCCATGAACACTGAAGCTTTCTTT. Translating gives CASSLSPMNTEAFF. The chain employs TRBV5-1 and TRBJ1-1; D is unresolved. The V end lost 1 base, the J end lost 0 bases, and 7 bases lay between the germline ends. Per the germline V gene, CDR1 is SGHRS and CDR2 is YFSETQ. This CDR3 is 14 amino acids long.

The V gene is TRBV15, the J gene TRBJ2-3; D remains ambiguous. Per germline, CDR1 LNHNV and CDR2 YYDKDF (reference sequence). V was pared by 0 bases and J by 6 bases, with 7 bases between. CDR3 size: 13 residues. Written as DNA, the CDR3 is TGTGCCACCAGCAGAGATCTCTATGATACGCAGTATTTT. Protein: CATSRDLYDTQYF.

There are many counts of this clonotype. The chain employs TRBV12-3 or TRBV12-4 and TRBJ1-4; D remains unclear. V was shortened by 8 bases and J by 3 bases, with 10 bases between the two germline ends. The CDR3 totals 13 residues. The CDR3, as DNA: TGTGCCAGCCGAGATACGGCTAATGAAAAACTGTTTTTT. Its translation: CASRDTANEKLFF.

This clonotype was observed a handful of times. The V and J genes are TRBV20-1 and TRBJ2-2; no clear D gene. Germline-derived CDR1 and CDR2 are DFQATT and SNEGSKA (reference sequence). V dropped 6 bases and J dropped 8 bases, with 13 bases sitting between them. The CDR3 is 12 amino acids. The CDR3 is CSAPRVTGELFF. In nucleotides, the CDR3 is TGCAGTGCCCCCCGGGTTACTGGGGAGCTGTTTTTT.

This clonotype has just a few counts. The gene calls are TRBV20-1 and TRBJ1-1; D possibly corresponds to TRBD1 (5 bases). V gave up 3 bases and J gave up 3 bases, with 17 bases separating them. The germline CDR1 and CDR2 sequences are DFQATT and SNEGSKA (reference sequence). This CDR3 comprises 15 residues. CDR3 nucleotide sequence: TGCAGTGCTAGGACCTTGGGCAGGGACGACACTGAAGCTTTCTTT. Amino acids: CSARTLGRDDTEAFF.

To note about this clonotype: The junction departs from the called germline gene at one end, perhaps through a read error. The chain carries TRBV12-3 or TRBV12-4 and TRBJ2-7; 9 bases agree with TRBD2. The CDR3 covers 16 residues. The CDR3 loop is CASGFIPAGGAYEQYF. CDR3 DNA: TGTGCCAGCGGTTTTATCCCAGCGGGGGGAGCCTACGAGCAGTACTTC.

The CDR3 sequence is CASSLPVFSYGYTF. In nucleotides, the CDR3 is TGTGCCAGCAGCCTCCCCGTCTTCAGCTATGGCTACACCTTC. The chain links TRBV7-2 to TRBJ1-2; no firm D call. Germline V lookup: CDR1 SGHTA, CDR2 FQGNSA. Trimming took off 5 bases at V and 4 bases at J, with 14 bases between the two ends. CDR3 length: 14 amino acids. The full variable domain, completed using reference TRBV7-2 and TRBJ1-2, is GAGVSQSPSNKVTEKGKDVELRCDPISGHTALYWYRQSLGQGLEFLIYFQGNSAPDKSGLPSDRFSAERTGGSVSTLTIQRTQQEDSAVYLCASSLPVFSYGYTFGSGTRLTVV.

The chain is built from TRBV7-2 and TRBJ2-4; D unclear. Trimming pared 6 bases from V and 1 base from J, leaving 10 bases between. CDR3 length: 14 residues. Germline loops: CDR1 SGHTA, CDR2 FQGNSA. For the CDR3, the DNA is TGTGCCAGCAGTGCGGCGAGTGCCAAAAACATTCAGTACTTC. It specifies CASSAASAKNIQYF.

This clonotype came up a few times. The rearrangement links TRBV15 to TRBJ2-5; TRBD2 matches at 12 bases. Germline CDR1 reads LNHNV; CDR2 reads YYDKDF (reference sequence). After removal of 3 bases from V and 2 bases from J, the junction contained 4 bases not matched to a gene. There are 16 residues in the CDR3. The CDR3 region has the DNA TGTGCCACCAGCAGCTTAGGACTAGCGGGGCAAGAGACCCAGTACTTC. Translated, it gives CATSSLGLAGQETQYF.

This clonotype has only a few counts. The chain couples TRBV12-3 or TRBV12-4 to TRBJ1-4; D ambiguous. V was trimmed by 5 bases and J by 11 bases, leaving 15 bases between them. The CDR3 spans 13 residues. CDR3 DNA sequence: TGTGCCAGCAGTGCTCAGGACTTGGGGAAACTGTTTTTT. Protein: CASSAQDLGKLFF.

The genes are TRBV20-1 and TRBJ2-1; 7 bases agree with TRBD1. In germline, CDR1 is DFQATT, CDR2 SNEGSKA (reference sequence). V lost 5 bases to trimming and J lost 8 bases; unmatched junction nucleotides: 15. This CDR3 spans 15 amino acids. The chain's CDR3 is CSAFDREKRLDEQFF. The DNA for the CDR3 is TGCAGTGCTTTTGACAGGGAGAAGAGGTTAGATGAGCAGTTCTTC.

A few counts support this clonotype. The rearrangement links TRBV11-1 to TRBJ1-1; D gene uncertain. Germline assignment: CDR1 SGHAT and CDR2 FQDESV (reference sequence). V was shortened by 4 bases and J by 3 bases, with 12 bases between the two germline ends. The CDR3 loop spans 14 amino acids. The CDR3 coding sequence is TGTGCCAGCAGCTCCTCGGACGGTTACACTGAAGCTTTCTTT. Translated, it gives CASSSSDGYTEAFF.

There are many counts of this clonotype. The chain couples TRBV12-3 or TRBV12-4 to TRBJ1-2, with no clear D. This CDR3 contains 12 residues. V was shortened by 6 bases and J by 8 bases, with 13 bases between the two germline ends. The CDR3 region is CASSPYSEGYTF. The CDR3 bases are TGTGCCAGCAGCCCCTATAGTGAGGGCTACACCTTC.

This clonotype has only a few counts. This chain links TRBV6-5 with TRBJ1-2; 7 bases fit TRBD1. The CDR3 runs to 14 residues. V lost 2 bases and J lost 7; bases outside the gene matches: 7. Per the germline V gene, CDR1 is MNHEY and CDR2 is SVGAGI. The CDR3: CASSYGGQTFGYTF. CDR3 bases: TGTGCCAGCAGTTACGGGGGACAGACCTTTGGCTACACCTTC.